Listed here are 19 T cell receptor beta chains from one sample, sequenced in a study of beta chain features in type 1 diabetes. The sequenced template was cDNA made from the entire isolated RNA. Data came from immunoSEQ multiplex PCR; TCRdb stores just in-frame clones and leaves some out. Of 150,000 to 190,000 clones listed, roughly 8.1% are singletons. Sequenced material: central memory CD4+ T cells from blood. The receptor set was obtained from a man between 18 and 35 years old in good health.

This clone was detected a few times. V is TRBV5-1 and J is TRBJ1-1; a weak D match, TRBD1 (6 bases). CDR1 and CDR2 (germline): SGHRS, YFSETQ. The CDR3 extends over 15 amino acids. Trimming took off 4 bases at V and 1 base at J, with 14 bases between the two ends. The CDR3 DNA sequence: TGCGCCAGCAGCCTTTGGGACATGACGAACACTGAAGCTTTCTTT. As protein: CASSLWDMTNTEAFF.

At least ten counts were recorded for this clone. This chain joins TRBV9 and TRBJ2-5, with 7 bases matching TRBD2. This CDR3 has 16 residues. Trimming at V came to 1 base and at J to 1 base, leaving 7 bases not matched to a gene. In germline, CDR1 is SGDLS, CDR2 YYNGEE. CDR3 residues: CASSVRGGTTQETQYF. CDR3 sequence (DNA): TGTGCCAGCAGCGTACGGGGAGGGACCACCCAAGAGACCCAGTACTTC.

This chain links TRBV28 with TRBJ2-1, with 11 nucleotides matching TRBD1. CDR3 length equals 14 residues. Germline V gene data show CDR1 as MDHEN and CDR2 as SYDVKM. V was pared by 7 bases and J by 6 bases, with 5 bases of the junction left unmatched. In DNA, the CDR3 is TGTGCCAGCAATACCGGGACAGGGGGCAATGAGCAGTTCTTC. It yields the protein CASNTGTGGNEQFF.

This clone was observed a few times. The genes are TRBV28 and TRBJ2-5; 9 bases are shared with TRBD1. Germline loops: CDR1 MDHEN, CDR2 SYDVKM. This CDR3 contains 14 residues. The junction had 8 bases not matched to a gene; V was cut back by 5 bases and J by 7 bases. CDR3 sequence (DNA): TGTGCCAGCAGTAACAACAGGGGGCTCCTGACCCAGTACTTC. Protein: CASSNNRGLLTQYF.

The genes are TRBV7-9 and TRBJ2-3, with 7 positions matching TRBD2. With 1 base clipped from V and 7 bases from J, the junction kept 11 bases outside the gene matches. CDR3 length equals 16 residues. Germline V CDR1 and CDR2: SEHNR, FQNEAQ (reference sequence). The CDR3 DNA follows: TGTGCCAGCAGCTTAGGGCTAGCGGCCCTCCCCAATACGCAGTATTTT. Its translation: CASSLGLAALPNTQYF.

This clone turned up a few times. The CDR3 sequence: CASSSSGNTEAFF. CDR3 nucleotide sequence: TGTGCCAGCAGCTCCTCGGGTAACACTGAAGCTTTCTTT. The genes are TRBV7-9 and TRBJ1-1, with D unresolved. Germline values: CDR1 SEHNR, CDR2 FQNEAQ (reference sequence). This CDR3 region has 13 residues. V dropped 4 bases and J dropped 2 bases, with 8 bases sitting between them.

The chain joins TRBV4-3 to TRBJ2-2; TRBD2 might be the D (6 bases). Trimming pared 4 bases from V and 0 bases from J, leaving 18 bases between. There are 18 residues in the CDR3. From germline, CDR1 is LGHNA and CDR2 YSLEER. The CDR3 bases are TGCGCCAGCAGCCGAGAGATAGCGGCACCATCGAACACCGGGGAGCTGTTTTTT. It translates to CASSREIAAPSNTGELFF.

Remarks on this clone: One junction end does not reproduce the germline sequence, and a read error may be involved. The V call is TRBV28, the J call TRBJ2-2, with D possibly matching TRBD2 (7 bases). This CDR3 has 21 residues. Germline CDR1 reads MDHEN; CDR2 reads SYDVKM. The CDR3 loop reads CVSTDPQPLKEQGTIPGELFF. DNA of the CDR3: TGTGTCAGCACAGACCCGCAGCCCCTCAAGGAGCAGGGGACTATTCCCGGGGAGCTGTTTTTT.

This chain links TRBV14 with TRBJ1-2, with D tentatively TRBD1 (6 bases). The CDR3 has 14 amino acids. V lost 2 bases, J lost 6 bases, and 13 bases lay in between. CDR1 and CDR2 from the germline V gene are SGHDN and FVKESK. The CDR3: CASSQMRGTNGYTF. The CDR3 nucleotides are TGTGCCAGCAGCCAAATGAGGGGGACGAATGGCTACACCTTC.

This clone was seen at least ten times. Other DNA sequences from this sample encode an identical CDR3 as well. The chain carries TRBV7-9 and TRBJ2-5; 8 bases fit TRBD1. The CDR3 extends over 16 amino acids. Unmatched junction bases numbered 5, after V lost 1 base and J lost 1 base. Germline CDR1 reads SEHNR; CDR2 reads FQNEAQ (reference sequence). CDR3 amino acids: CASSLGDRGLQETQYF. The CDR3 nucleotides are TGTGCCAGCAGCTTAGGAGACAGGGGTCTCCAAGAGACCCAGTACTTC.

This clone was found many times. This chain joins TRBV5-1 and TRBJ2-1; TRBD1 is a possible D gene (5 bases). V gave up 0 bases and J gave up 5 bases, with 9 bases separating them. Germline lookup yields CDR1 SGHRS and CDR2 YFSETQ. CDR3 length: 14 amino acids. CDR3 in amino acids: CASSLGGRDNEQFF. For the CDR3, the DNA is TGCGCCAGCAGCTTGGGAGGCAGGGACAATGAGCAGTTCTTC.

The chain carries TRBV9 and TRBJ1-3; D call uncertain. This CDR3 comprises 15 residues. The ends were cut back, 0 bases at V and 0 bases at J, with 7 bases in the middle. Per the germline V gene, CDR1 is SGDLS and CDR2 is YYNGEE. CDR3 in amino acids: CASSVEPRSGNTIYF. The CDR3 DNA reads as TGTGCCAGCAGCGTAGAGCCCCGCTCTGGAAACACCATATATTTT.

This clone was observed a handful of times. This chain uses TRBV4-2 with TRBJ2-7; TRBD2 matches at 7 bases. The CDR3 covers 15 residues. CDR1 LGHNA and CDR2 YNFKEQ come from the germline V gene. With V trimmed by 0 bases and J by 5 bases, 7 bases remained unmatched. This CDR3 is CASSQELAYVNEQYF. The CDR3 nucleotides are TGTGCCAGCAGCCAAGAACTAGCGTACGTCAACGAGCAGTACTTC.

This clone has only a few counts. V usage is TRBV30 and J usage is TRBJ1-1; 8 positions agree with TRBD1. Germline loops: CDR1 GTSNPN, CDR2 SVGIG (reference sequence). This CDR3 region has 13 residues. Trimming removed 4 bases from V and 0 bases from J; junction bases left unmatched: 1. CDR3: CAWNRGMNTEAFF. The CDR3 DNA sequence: TGTGCCTGGAACAGGGGGATGAACACTGAAGCTTTCTTT.

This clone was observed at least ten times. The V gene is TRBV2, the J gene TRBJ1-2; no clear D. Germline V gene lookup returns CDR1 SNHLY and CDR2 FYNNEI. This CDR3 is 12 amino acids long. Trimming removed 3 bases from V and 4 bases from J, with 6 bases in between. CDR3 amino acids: CASSDRIYGYTF. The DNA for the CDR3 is TGTGCCAGCAGTGACAGGATCTATGGCTACACCTTC.

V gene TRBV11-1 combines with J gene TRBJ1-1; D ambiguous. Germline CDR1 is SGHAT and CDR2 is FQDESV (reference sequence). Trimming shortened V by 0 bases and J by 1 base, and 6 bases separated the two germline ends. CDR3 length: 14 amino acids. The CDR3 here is CASSLAFQNTEAFF. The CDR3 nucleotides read TGTGCCAGCAGCTTAGCGTTCCAGAACACTGAAGCTTTCTTT.

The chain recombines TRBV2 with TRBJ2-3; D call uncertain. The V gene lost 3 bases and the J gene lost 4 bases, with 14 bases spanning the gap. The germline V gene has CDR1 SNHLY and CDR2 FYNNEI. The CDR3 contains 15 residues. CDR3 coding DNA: TGTGCCAGCAGTGATTACCGAGGTGCCGCAGATACGCAGTATTTT. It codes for CASSDYRGAADTQYF.

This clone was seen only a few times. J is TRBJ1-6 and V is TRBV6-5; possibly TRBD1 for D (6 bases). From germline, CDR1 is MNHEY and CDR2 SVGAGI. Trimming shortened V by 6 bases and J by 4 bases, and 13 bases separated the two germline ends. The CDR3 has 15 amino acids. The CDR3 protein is CASSPGEGYNSPLHF. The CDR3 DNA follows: TGTGCCAGCAGCCCAGGGGAGGGATATAATTCACCCCTCCACTTT.

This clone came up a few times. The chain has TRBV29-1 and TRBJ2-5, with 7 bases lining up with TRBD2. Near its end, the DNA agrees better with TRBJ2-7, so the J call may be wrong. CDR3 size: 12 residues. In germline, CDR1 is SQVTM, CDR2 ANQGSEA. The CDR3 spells CSAVTSSYEQYF. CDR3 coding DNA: TGCAGCGCCGTGACTAGCAGCTACGAGCAGTACTTC.